This T cell receptor beta chain was recorded in a study of T cells in Graves' hyperthyroidism and ophthalmopathy. Findings and caveats of the study: Ophthalmopathy could be told apart from stable hyperthyroidism with a 13 V-J model.

Amplification of TCR beta CDR3 regions used RNA as the template. HTBI primers drove first-round RT-PCR of the TCR CDR3. TCRdb called the multiplex PCR reads again in MiXCR, with one record for every CDR3 protein. The sample shows over 200,000 distinct CDR3 sequences, roughly 15% of them seen only once. The study enrolled patients aged 18 to 65 with newly diagnosed hyperthyroidism of under 2 months' duration. Uncontrolled infection, other autoimmune disease, pregnancy or lactation disqualified patients from enrolment. Blood was drawn at first hyperthyroidism diagnosis, before any ophthalmopathy symptoms. Germline CDR1 DFQATT, CDR2 SNEGSKA (reference sequence). The CDR3 totals 14 residues. V was pared by 0 bases and J by 2 bases, with 11 bases between. This clonotype was detected many times. Its target is unknown.

The TCR sequence derives from a middle-aged woman with Graves' hyperthyroidism that later progressed to Graves' ophthalmopathy. The sequenced sample was blood. The chain employs TRBV20-1 and TRBJ2-7; D unresolved. This chain's CDR3 is CSARDQRAPYEQYF. CDR3 coding DNA: TGCAGTGCTAGAGATCAACGGGCCCCCTACGAGCAGTACTTC.